This TCR beta chain was sequenced during a study of early T cells in non-severe SARS-CoV-2 infection. Whole-study context: Bulk RNA isolated from unsorted whole blood underwent sequencing; chains were not paired. Study findings and constraints: Clonotype matching in VDJdb favored anti-spike CD8 responses and did not capture private and CD4 specificities.

With respect to this clonotype: Its matching antigen is unknown.

cDNA molecules, individually, were tagged with unique molecular identifiers. TCRdb re-called the 5' RACE reads through MiXCR, storing one row per CDR3 protein. Of tens of thousands of distinct CDR3 sequences in the sample, around a tenth were seen once. The CDR3 sequence is 14 residues long. V was pared by 5 bases and J by 7 bases, with 17 bases between. Germline values: CDR1 SGHTA, CDR2 FQGNSA. The clonotype was recovered from an adult who was a healthcare worker with PCR-confirmed SARS-CoV-2 infection or an uninfected control (not recorded which). Sample: whole blood, taken at baseline. The chain couples TRBV7-2 to TRBJ2-5, with TRBD1 as a possible D gene (6 bases). The CDR3 loop reads CASSPLGQPWTQYF. DNA of the CDR3: TGTGCCAGCAGCCCCCTTGGACAGCCCTGGACCCAGTACTTC.